The clone carrying this T cell receptor (beta chain) turned up a few times. Its antigen is as yet unknown. This CDR3 has 15 amino acids. Germline values: CDR1 MNHEY, CDR2 SVGAGI. Trimming at V came to 5 bases and at J to 2 bases, leaving 4 bases not matched to a gene. This record comes from a study of T cell repertoires in cytomegalovirus infection. Study information: Public TCR beta signatures were indicative of both CMV infection and a matching HLA type.

General study results and limits: Dominant in the ex vivo response were TCR beta clonotypes restricted by HLA-C and specific for CMV.

Via MiXCR, TCRdb re-called the reads, giving one row per CDR3 protein. The sample includes a few hundred thousand distinct CDR3 sequences, 15% to 20% of them seen just once. This chain uses TRBV6-5 with TRBJ2-5; 11 positions match TRBD1. The sequenced material came from PBMCs. The TCR originated in a human donor in good health (CMV status not recorded). Some clones in this sample may be carry-over from other donors' samples. The CDR3 sequence is CASSRTGGRQETQYF. The CDR3 DNA is TGTGCCAGCAGTCGGACAGGGGGCCGGCAAGAGACCCAGTACTTC.